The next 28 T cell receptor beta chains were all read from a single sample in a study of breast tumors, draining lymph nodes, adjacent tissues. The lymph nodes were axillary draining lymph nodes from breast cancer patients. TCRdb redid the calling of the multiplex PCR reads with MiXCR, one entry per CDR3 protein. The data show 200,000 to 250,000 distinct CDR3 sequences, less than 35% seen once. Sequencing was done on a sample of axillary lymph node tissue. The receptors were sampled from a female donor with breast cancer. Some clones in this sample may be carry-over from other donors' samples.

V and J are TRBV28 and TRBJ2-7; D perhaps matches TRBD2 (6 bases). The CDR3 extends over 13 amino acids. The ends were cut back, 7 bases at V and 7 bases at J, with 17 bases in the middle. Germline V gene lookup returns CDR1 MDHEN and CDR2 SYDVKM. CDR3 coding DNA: TGTGCCAGCATCCCCGGAGGGGTATGGGAGCAGTACTTC. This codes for CASIPGGVWEQYF.

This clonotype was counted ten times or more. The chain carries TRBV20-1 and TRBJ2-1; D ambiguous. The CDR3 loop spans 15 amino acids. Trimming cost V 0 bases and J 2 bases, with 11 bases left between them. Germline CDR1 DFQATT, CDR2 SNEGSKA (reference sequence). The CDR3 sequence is CSARDPALTYNEQFF. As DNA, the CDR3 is TGCAGTGCTAGAGATCCGGCCCTTACCTACAATGAGCAGTTCTTC.

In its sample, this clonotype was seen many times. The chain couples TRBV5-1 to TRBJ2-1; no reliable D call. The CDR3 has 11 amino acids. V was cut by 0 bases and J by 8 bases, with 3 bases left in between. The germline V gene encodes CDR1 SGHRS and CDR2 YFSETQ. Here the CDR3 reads CASSLADEQFF. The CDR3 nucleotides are TGCGCCAGCAGCTTGGCGGATGAGCAGTTCTTC.

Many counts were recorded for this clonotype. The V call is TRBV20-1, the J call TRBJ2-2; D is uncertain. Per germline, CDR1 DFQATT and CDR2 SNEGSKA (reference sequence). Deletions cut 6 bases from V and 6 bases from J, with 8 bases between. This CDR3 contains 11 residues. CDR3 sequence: CSASGSGELFF. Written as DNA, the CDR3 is TGCAGTGCCTCGGGTTCCGGGGAGCTGTTTTTT.

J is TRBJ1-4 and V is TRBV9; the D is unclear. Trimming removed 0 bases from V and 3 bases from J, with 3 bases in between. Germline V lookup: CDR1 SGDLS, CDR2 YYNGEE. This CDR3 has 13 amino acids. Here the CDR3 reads CASSVDANEKLFF. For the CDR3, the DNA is TGTGCCAGCAGCGTAGATGCTAATGAAAAACTGTTTTTT.

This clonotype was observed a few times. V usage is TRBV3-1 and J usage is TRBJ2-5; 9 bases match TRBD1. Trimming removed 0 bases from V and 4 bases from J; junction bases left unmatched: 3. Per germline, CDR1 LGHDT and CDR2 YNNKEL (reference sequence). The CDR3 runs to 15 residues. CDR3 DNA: TGTGCCAGCAGCCAAGATCCGGACAGGGGAGAGACCCAGTACTTC. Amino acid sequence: CASSQDPDRGETQYF.

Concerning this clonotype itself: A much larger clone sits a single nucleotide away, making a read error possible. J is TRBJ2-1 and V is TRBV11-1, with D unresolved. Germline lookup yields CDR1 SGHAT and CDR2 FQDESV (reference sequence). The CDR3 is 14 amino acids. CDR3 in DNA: TGTGCCAGCAGCGTCAATGGTTTCTACAATGGGCAGTTCTTC. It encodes CASSVNGFYNGQFF.

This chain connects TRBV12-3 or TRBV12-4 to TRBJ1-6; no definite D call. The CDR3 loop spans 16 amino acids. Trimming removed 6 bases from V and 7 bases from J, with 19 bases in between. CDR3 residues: CASSTVAAGVNSPLHF. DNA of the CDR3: TGTGCCAGCAGCACCGTGGCAGCGGGAGTGAATTCACCCCTCCACTTT.

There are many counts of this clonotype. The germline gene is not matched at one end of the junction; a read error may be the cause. CDR3 in amino acids: CASSQQGTDTQYF. CDR3 bases: TGCGCCAGCAGCCAACAGGGGACAGATACGCAGTATTTT. This chain joins TRBV19 and TRBJ2-3, with 7 positions matching TRBD1. In germline, CDR1 is LNHDA, CDR2 SQIVND (reference sequence). The CDR3 loop spans 13 amino acids.

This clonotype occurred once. The CDR3 DNA sequence: TGTGCCAGCAGCGTAGGGGCAGGGAGAGGAACAGATACGCAGTATTTT. Amino acid sequence: CASSVGAGRGTDTQYF. This chain uses TRBV9 with TRBJ2-3, with D perhaps matching TRBD1 or TRBD2 (5 bases each). V was pared by 0 bases and J by 3 bases, with 14 bases between. Germline loops: CDR1 SGDLS, CDR2 YYNGEE. The CDR3 runs 16 residues.

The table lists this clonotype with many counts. CDR3 in amino acids: CSASRGGLNSYEQYF. In DNA, the CDR3 is TGCAGTGCTAGTCGGGGCGGCCTAAACTCCTACGAGCAGTACTTC. The chain has TRBV20-1 and TRBJ2-7; possibly TRBD1 or TRBD2 for D (5 bases each). Germline CDR1 and CDR2: DFQATT and SNEGSKA (reference sequence). The V and J ends lost 3 bases and 0 bases respectively, with 15 bases between them. The CDR3 has 15 amino acids.

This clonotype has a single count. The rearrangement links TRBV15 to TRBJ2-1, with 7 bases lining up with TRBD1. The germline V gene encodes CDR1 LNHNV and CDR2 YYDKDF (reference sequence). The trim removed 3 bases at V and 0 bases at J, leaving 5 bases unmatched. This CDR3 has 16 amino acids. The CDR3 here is CATSSLGQSSYNEQFF. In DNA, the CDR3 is TGTGCCACCAGCAGCCTGGGACAGTCCTCCTACAATGAGCAGTTCTTC.

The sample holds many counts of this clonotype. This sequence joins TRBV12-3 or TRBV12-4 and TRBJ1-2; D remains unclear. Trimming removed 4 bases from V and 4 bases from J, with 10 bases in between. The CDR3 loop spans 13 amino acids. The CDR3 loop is CASSYEGPYGYTF. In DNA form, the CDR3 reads TGTGCCAGCAGTTATGAGGGTCCCTATGGCTACACCTTC.

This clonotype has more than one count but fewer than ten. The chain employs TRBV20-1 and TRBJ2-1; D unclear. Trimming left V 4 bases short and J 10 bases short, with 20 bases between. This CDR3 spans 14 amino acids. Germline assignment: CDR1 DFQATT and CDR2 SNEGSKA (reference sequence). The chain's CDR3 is CSATLGFVSPEQFF. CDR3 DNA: TGCAGTGCTACCCTGGGGTTTGTCTCCCCCGAGCAGTTCTTC.

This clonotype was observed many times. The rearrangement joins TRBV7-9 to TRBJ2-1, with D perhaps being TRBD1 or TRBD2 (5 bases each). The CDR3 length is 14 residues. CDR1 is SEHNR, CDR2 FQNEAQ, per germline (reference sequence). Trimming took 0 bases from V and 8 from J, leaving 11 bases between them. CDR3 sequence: CASSLAELGDEQFF. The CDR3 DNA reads TGTGCCAGCAGCTTAGCGGAACTGGGGGATGAGCAGTTCTTC.

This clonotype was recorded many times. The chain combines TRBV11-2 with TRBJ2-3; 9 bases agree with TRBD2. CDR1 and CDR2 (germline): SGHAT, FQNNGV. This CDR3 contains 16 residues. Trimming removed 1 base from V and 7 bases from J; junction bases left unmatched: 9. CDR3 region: CASSLVPSGTSNTQYF. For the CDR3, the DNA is TGTGCCAGCAGCTTAGTACCTAGCGGGACTTCAAATACGCAGTATTTT.

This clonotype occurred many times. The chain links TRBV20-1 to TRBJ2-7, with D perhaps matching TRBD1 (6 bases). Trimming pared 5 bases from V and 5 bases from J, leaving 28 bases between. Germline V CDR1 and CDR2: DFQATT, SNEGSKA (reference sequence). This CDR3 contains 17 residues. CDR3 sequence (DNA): TGCAGTGCTGGGAAGGGGTTGGGACACCTCCTCGCCCACGAGCAGTACTTC. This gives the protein CSAGKGLGHLLAHEQYF.

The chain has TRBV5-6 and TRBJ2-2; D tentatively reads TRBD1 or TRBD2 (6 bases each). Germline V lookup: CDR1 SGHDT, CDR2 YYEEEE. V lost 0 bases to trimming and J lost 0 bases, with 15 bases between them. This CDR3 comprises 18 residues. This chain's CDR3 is CASSLVSTGGANTGELFF. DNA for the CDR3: TGTGCCAGCAGCTTGGTGTCTACCGGGGGCGCGAACACCGGGGAGCTGTTTTTT.

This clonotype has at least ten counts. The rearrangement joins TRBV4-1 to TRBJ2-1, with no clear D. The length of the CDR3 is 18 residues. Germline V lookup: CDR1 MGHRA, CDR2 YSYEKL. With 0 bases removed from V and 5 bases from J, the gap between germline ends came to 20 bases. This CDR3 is CASSQDGVSDGYHNEQFF. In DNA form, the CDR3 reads TGCGCCAGCAGCCAAGATGGAGTTTCGGACGGTTACCACAATGAGCAGTTCTTC.

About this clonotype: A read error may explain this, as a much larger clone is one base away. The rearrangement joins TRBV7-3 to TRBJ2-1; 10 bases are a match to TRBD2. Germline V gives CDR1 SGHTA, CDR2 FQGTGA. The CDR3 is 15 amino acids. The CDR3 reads CASSTSGGAYNEQLF. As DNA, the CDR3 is TGTGCCAGCAGCACGAGCGGGGGGGCTTACAATGAGCAGCTCTTC.

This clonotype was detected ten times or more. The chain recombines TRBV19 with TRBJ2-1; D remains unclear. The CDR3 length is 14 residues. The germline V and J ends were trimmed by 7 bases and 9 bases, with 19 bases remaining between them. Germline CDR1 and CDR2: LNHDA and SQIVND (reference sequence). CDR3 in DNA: TGTGCCAGTAACCGGGCAGACCCGCGCAGTGAGCAGTTCTTC. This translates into CASNRADPRSEQFF.

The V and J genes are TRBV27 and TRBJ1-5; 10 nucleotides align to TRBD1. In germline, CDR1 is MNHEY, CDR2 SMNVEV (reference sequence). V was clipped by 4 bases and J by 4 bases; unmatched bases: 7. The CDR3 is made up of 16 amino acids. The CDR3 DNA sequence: TGTGCCAGCAGTTCCCTGGACAGGGGGGGAAATCAGCCCCAGCATTTT. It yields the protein CASSSLDRGGNQPQHF.

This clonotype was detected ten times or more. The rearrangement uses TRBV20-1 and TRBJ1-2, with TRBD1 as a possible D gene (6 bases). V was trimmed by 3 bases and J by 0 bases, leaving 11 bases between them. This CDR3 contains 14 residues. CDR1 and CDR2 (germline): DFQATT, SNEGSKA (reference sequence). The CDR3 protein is CSASGQGTNYGYTF. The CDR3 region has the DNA TGCAGTGCTAGCGGGCAGGGGACTAACTATGGCTACACCTTC.

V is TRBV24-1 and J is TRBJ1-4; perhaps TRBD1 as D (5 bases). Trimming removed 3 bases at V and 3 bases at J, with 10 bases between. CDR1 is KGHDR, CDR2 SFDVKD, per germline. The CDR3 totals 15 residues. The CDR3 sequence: CATSDPGLPNEKLFF. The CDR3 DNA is TGTGCCACCAGTGATCCGGGACTTCCTAATGAAAAACTGTTTTTT.

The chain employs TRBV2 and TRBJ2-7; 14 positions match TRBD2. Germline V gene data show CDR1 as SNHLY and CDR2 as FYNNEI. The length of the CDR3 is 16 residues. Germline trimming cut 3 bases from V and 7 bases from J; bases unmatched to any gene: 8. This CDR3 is CASSELGLAGVGEQYF. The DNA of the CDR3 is TGTGCCAGCAGTGAGTTGGGACTAGCGGGAGTGGGTGAGCAGTACTTC.

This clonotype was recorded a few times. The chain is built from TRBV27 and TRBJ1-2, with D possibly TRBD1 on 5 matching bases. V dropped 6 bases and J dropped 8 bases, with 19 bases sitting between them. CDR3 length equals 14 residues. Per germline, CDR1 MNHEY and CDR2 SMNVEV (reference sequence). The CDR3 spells CASRNFAGTGGYTF. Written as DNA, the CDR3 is TGTGCCAGCAGGAACTTTGCTGGGACCGGGGGCTACACCTTC.

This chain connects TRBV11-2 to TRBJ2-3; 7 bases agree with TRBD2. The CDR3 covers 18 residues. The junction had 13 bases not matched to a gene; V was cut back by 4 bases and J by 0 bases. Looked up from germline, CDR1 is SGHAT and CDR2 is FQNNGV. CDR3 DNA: TGTGCCAGCAGCTCTAGGGGCCGACATAGCGGGAGCACAGATACGCAGTATTTT. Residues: CASSSRGRHSGSTDTQYF.

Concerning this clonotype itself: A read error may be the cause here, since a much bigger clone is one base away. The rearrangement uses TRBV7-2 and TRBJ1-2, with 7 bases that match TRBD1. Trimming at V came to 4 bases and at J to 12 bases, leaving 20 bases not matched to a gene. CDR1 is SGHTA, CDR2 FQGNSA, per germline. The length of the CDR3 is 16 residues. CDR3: CASSSQPQTGAGGHTF. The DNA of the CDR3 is TGTGCCAGCAGCTCACAGCCCCAAACAGGGGCGGGAGGCCACACCTTC. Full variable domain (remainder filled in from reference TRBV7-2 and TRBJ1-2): GAGVSQSPSNKVTEKGKDVELRCDPISGHTALYWYRQSLGQGLEFLIYFQGNSAPDKSGLPSDRFSAERTGGSVSTLTIQRTQQEDSAVYLCASSSQPQTGAGGHTFGSGTRLTVV.